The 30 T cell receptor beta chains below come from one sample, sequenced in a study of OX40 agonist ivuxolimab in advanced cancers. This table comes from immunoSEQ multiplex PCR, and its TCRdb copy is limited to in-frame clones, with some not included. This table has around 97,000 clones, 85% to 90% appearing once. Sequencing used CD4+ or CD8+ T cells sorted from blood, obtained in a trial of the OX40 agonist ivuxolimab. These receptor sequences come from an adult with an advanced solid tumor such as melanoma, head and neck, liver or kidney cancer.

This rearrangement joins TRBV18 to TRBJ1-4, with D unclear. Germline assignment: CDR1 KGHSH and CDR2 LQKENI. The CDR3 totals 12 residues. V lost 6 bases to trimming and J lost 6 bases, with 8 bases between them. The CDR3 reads CASSALDEKLFF. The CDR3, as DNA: TGTGCCAGCTCGGCTCTTGATGAAAAACTGTTTTTT.

The CDR3 sequence: CASSGDPNRETQYF. In nucleotides, the CDR3 is TGTGCCAGCAGTGGGGATCCAAACAGGGAGACCCAGTACTTC. The chain is built from TRBV2 and TRBJ2-5, with a weak D call TRBD1 (5 bases). CDR3 length: 14 residues. V shed 4 bases and J shed 5 bases, with 14 bases lying between them. Germline-derived CDR1 and CDR2 are SNHLY and FYNNEI.

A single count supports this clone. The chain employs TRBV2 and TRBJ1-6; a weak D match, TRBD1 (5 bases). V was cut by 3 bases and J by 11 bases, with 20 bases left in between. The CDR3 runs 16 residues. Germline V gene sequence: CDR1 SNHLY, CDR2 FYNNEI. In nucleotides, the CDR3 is TGTGCCAGCAGTGAGATTCAGATCCCCCAAGGGGCACCCCTCCACTTT. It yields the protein CASSEIQIPQGAPLHF. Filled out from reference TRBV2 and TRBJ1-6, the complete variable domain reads EPEVTQTPSHQVTQMGQEVILRCVPISNHLYFYWYRQILGQKVEFLVSFYNNEISEKSEIFDDQFSVERPDGSNFTLKIRSTKLEDSAMYFCASSEIQIPQGAPLHFGNGTRLTVT.

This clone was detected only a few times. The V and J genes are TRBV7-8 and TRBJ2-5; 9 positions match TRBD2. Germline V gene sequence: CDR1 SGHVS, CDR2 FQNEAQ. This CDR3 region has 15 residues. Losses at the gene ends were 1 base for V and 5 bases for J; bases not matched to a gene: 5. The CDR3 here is CASSLVAGVAETQYF. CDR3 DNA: TGTGCCAGCAGCTTAGTAGCGGGAGTCGCCGAGACCCAGTACTTC.

The CDR3 is CASSQEACIAGDQETQYF. The CDR3 nucleotides read TGTGCCAGCAGCCAAGAGGCTTGTATAGCGGGGGACCAAGAGACCCAGTACTTC. The chain links TRBV5-4 to TRBJ2-5, with 9 positions matching TRBD2. The germline V gene encodes CDR1 SGHNT and CDR2 YYREEE (reference sequence). The CDR3 is 18 residues long. Trimming cost V 4 bases and J 0 bases; bases outside gene matches: 13.

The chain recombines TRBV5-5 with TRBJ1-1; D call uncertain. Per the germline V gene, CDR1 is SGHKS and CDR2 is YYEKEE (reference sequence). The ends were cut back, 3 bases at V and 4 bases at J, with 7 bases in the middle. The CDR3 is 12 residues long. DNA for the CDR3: TGTGCCAGCAGCTCGGTTTCCACTGAAGCTTTCTTT. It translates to CASSSVSTEAFF.

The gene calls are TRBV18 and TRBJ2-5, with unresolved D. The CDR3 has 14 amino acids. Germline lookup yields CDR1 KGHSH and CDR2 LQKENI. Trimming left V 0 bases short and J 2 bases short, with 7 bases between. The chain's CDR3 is CASSPPGRQETQYF. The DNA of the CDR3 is TGTGCCAGCTCACCACCGGGTCGGCAAGAGACCCAGTACTTC.

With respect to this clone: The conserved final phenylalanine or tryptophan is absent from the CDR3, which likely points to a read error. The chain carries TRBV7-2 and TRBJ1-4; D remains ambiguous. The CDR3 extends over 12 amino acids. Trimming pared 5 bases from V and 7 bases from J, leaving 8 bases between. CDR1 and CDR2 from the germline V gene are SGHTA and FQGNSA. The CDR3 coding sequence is TGTGCCAGCAGCCGTATTGGTGAAAAACTGTTTTCT. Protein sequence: CASSRIGEKLFS.

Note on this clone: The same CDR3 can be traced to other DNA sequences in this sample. CDR3 amino acids: CASSEQGTYGYTF. CDR3 in DNA: TGTGCCAGCAGTGAACAGGGGACCTATGGCTACACCTTC. The chain uses TRBV6-1 and TRBJ1-2; a possible D gene is TRBD1 (6 bases). CDR3 length equals 13 residues. Trimming removed 2 bases from V and 4 bases from J, with 8 bases in between. The germline V gene encodes CDR1 MNHNS and CDR2 SASEGT.

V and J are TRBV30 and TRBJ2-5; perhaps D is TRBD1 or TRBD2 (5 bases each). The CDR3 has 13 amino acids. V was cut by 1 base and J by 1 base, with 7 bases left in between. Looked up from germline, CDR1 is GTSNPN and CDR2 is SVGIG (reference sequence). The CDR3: CAWSEGTQETQYF. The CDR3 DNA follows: TGTGCCTGGAGTGAGGGGACCCAAGAGACCCAGTACTTC.

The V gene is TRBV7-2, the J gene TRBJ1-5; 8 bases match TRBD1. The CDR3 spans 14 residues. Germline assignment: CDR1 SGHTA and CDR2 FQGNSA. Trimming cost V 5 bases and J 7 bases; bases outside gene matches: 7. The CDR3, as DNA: TGTGCCAGCAGCCAAGGGCAGGGGGCACAGCCCCAGCATTTT. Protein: CASSQGQGAQPQHF. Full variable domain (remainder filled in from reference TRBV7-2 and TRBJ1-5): GAGVSQSPSNKVTEKGKDVELRCDPISGHTALYWYRQSLGQGLEFLIYFQGNSAPDKSGLPSDRFSAERTGGSVSTLTIQRTQQEDSAVYLCASSQGQGAQPQHFGDGTRLSIL.

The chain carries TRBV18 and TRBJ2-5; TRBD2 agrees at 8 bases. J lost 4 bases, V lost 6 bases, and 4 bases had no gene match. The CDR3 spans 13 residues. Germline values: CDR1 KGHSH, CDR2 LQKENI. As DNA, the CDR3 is TGTGCCAGCTCCCCTCTAGCGGGAGAGACCCAGTACTTC. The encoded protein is CASSPLAGETQYF. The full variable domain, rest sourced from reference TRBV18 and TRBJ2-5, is NAGVMQNPRHLVRRRGQEARLRCSPMKGHSHVYWYRQLPEEGLKFMVYLQKENIIDESGMPKERFSAEFPKEGPSILRIQQVVRGDSAAYFCASSPLAGETQYFGPGTRLLVL.

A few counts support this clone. CDR3 DNA: TGCGCCAGCAGCTTGGACAGGGACACTGAAGCTTTCTTT. Protein sequence: CASSLDRDTEAFF. This chain uses TRBV5-1 with TRBJ1-1; tentatively, D is TRBD1 (6 bases). The CDR3 is 13 amino acids. Between the trimmed V and J ends, which lost 0 bases and 3 bases, there was a span of 6 bases. Germline V gene lookup returns CDR1 SGHRS and CDR2 YFSETQ.

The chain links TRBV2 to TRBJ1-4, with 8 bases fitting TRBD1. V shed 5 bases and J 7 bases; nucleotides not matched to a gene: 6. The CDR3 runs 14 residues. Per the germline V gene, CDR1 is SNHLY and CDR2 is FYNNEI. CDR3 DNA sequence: TGTGCCAGCAGTCGGACAGGGAAGTTTGAAAAACTGTTTTTT. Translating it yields CASSRTGKFEKLFF.

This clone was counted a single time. CDR3 residues: CASTLLGSGSETQYF. CDR3 in DNA: TGTGCCAGCACCTTATTGGGTAGCGGGAGTGAGACCCAGTACTTC. This sequence joins TRBV6-1 and TRBJ2-5; 9 positions match TRBD2. V lost 7 bases, J lost 5 bases, and 11 bases stayed unmatched. The CDR3 consists of 15 residues. Germline-derived CDR1 and CDR2 are MNHNS and SASEGT.

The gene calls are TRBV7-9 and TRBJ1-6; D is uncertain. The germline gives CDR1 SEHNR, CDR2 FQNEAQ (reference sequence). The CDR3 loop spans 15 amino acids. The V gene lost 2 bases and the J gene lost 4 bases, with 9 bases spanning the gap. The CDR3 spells CASSLKAAYNSPLHF. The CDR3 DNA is TGTGCCAGCAGCTTAAAGGCGGCTTATAATTCACCCCTCCACTTT.

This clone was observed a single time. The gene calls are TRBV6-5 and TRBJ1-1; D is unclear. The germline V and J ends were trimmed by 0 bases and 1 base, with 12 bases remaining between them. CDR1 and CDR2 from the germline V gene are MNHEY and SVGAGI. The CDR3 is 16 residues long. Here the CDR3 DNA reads TGTGCCAGCAGTTACTCGAAAAGGTTATCGAACACTGAAGCTTTCTTT. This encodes CASSYSKRLSNTEAFF.

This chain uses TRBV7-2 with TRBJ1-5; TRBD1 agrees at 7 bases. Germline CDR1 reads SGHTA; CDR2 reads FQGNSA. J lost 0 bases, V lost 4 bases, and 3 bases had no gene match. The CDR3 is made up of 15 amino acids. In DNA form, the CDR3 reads TGTGCCAGCAGCTGGACAGGAAATAGCAATCAGCCCCAGCATTTT. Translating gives CASSWTGNSNQPQHF.

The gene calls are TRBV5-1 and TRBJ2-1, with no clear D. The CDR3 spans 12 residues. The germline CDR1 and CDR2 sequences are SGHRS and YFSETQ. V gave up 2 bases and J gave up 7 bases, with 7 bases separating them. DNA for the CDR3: TGCGCCAGCAGCTTCCAAGGGAATGAGCAGTTCTTC. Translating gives CASSFQGNEQFF. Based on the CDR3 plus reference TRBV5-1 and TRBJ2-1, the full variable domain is KAGVTQTPRYLIKTRGQQVTLSCSPISGHRSVSWYQQTPGQGLQFLFEYFSETQRNKGNFPGRFSGRQFSNSRSEMNVSTLELGDSALYLCASSFQGNEQFFGPGTRLTVL.

DNA of the CDR3: TGTGCCAGCAGCCTTACTAGCGGGACCCTCAATGAGCAGTTCTTC. This sequence encodes CASSLTSGTLNEQFF. This chain uses TRBV7-2 with TRBJ2-1; 10 bases match TRBD2. Trimming removed 5 bases from V and 6 bases from J; junction bases left unmatched: 7. In germline, CDR1 is SGHTA, CDR2 FQGNSA. The CDR3 has 15 residues.

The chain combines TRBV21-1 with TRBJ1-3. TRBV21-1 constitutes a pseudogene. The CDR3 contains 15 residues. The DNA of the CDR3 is TGTGCCAGCACCCAATCACGGCACTCTGGAAACACCATATATTTT. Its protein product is CASTQSRHSGNTIYF.

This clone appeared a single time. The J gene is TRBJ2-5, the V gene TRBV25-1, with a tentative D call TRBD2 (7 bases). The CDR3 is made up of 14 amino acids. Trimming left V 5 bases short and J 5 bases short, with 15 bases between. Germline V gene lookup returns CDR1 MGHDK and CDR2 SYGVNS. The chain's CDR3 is CASSPGEGLETQYF. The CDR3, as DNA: TGTGCCAGCAGTCCAGGGGAGGGATTGGAGACCCAGTACTTC.

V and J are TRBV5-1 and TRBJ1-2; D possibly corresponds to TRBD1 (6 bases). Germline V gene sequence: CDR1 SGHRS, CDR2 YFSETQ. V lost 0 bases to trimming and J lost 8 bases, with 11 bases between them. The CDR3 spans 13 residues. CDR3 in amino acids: CASSLGQGLGYTF. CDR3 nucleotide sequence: TGCGCCAGCAGCTTGGGGCAGGGGCTCGGCTACACCTTC.

This chain's CDR3 is CASSSPGLGEKLFF. In DNA, the CDR3 is TGTGCCAGCAGCTCCCCCGGATTGGGGGAAAAACTGTTTTTT. This sequence joins TRBV7-9 and TRBJ1-4, with unresolved D. V was shortened by 4 bases and J by 8 bases, with 14 bases between the two germline ends. Germline-derived CDR1 and CDR2 are SEHNR and FQNEAQ (reference sequence). This CDR3 contains 14 residues.

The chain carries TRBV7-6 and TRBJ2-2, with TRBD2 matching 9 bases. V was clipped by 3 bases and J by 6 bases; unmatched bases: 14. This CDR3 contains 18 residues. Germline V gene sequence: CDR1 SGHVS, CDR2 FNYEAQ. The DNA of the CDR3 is TGTGCCAGCAGCTTTGTCCCCGCTAGCGGGGCAGGAGCCGGGGAGCTGTTTTTT. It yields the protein CASSFVPASGAGAGELFF. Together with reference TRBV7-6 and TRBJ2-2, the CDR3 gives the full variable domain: GAGVSQSPRYKVTKRGQDVALRCDPISGHVSLYWYRQALGQGPEFLTYFNYEAQQDKSGLPNDRFSAERPEGSISTLTIQRTEQRDSAMYRCASSFVPASGAGAGELFFGEGSRLTVL.

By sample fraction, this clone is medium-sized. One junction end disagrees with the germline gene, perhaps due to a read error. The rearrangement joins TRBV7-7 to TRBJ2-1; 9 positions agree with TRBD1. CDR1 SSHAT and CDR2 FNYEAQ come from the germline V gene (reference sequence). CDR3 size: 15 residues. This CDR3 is CASSLATGGIGEQFF. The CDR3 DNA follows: TGTGCTAGCAGCTTAGCGACAGGGGGAATTGGTGAGCAGTTCTTC. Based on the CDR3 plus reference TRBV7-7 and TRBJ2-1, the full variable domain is GAGVSQSPRYKVTKRGQDVTLRCDPISSHATLYWYQQALGQGPEFLTYFNYEAQPDKSGLPSDRFSAERPEGSISTLTIQRTEQRDSAMYRCASSLATGGIGEQFFGPGTRLTVL.

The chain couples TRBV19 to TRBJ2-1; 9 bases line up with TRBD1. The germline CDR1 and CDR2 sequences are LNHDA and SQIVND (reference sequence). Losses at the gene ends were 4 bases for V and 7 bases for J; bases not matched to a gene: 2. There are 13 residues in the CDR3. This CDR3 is CASSKGQGNEQFF. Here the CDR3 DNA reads TGTGCCAGTAGTAAGGGACAGGGAAATGAGCAGTTCTTC.

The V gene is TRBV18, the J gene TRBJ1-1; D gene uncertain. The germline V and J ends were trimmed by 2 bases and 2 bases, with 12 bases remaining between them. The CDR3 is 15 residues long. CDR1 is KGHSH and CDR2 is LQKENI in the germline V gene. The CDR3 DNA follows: TGTGCCAGCTCACCAGGGCAGTGGAGTAACACTGAAGCTTTCTTT. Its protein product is CASSPGQWSNTEAFF. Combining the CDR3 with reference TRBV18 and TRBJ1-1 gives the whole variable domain NAGVMQNPRHLVRRRGQEARLRCSPMKGHSHVYWYRQLPEEGLKFMVYLQKENIIDESGMPKERFSAEFPKEGPSILRIQQVVRGDSAAYFCASSPGQWSNTEAFFGQGTRLTVV.

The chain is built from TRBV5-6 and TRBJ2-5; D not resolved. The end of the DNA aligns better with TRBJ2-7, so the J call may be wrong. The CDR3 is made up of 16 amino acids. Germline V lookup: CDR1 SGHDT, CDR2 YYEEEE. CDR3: CASSLLRVGKPYEQYF. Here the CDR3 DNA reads TGTGCCAGCAGCCTACTCCGAGTAGGGAAACCCTACGAGCAGTACTTC.

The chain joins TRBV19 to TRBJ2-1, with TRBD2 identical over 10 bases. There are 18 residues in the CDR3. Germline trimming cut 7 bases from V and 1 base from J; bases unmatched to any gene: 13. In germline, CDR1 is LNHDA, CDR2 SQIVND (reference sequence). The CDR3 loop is CASMGKGSGGASYNEQFF. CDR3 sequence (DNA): TGTGCCAGTATGGGGAAGGGAAGCGGGGGGGCTTCCTACAATGAGCAGTTCTTC.